This TCR beta chain is drawn from a study of blood T cell repertoires in COVID-19. The wider study: From the United States, Italy and Spain came samples of acute and convalescent COVID-19. From T cells, B-cell-depleted T cells, or PBMCs came the material, which was cDNA or gDNA.

For this clone: The same CDR3 can be traced to other DNA sequences in this sample.

Authors' data handling: Amplification from reference gene primers served as the basis for estimated nucleated cell counts. Data came from immunoSEQ multiplex PCR; TCRdb stores just in-frame clones and leaves some out. The V and J calls and clone size were taken over from that table, and D and trimming were inferred from the DNA. The sample yields around 150,000 clones, more than 75% seen once. V shed 3 bases, J shed 5 bases, and the junction held 1 base outside the gene matches. The germline V gene encodes CDR1 SEHNR and CDR2 FQNEAQ (reference sequence). There are 12 residues in the CDR3. The V call is TRBV7-9, the J call TRBJ2-7, with 7 positions matching TRBD1. Input material: peripheral blood. The receptor was derived from a man in his 60s with acute or convalescent COVID-19. CDR3 DNA sequence: TGTGCCAGCAGCTTGACAGGGAACGAGCAGTACTTC. This translates into CASSLTGNEQYF.